This T cell receptor beta chain was identified during a study of blood T cell repertoires in COVID-19 (dated by TCRdb to 2018 to 2021). About the full investigation: Samples from collaborators originated in the United States, Italy and Spain and spanned both the acute and convalescent phases of COVID-19. The prospective study material was composed of cDNA or gDNA derived from T cells, B-cell-depleted T cells, or PBMCs. Deeply sampled blood TCRbeta repertoires from subjects exposed to, actively infected with, or recovered from COVID-19 were included in the dataset. The repertoires were released in a freely available public database meant as a resource for research on the immune response to SARS-CoV-2. Samples came from the ongoing ImmuneRACE study (first 160 participants) plus 1,254 subjects from 6 global collaborators. Sample metadata almost always included a de-identified subject ID, COVID-19 status, age in years and sex. Where available, HLA class I and class II types were obtained from metadata supplied by the sample provider rather than from assay-based typing. Summary of the overall study and its limitations: The quantity of clinical and demographic metadata differed by source and by participant and was supplied without curation.

As concerns this clone: Which antigen it targets is not known. Base qualities are not recorded, but no much larger clone differs from it by a single base.

From a lookup of the germline V gene (reference sequence), CDR1 and CDR2 are LNHDA and SQIVND. CDR3 length: 17 amino acids, cysteine to phenylalanine. Kept here is only the CDR3 DNA, which spans 51 bases and is read in frame from base 1. Trimming removed 1 base from V and 6 bases from J; the gene matches leave 12 bases unexplained. One collaborating source in Seattle enrolled patients while the patients were actively infected and followed the patients over time throughout the course of disease. Collaborating institutions collected whole blood in K2EDTA tubes following their own protocols. For TCRbeta analysis, collaborators shipped samples as frozen whole blood, isolated PBMCs, or DNA extracted from either of those sample types. TCRbeta CDR3 regions were amplified from genomic DNA using the immunoSEQ Assay, a bias-controlled multiplex PCR. The paper's processing steps were these. The number of nucleated cells in each sample was estimated from the amplification of reference gene primers within the assay. To quantify the absolute abundance of each unique TCRbeta CDR3 rearrangement, sequence reads were collapsed and filtered. For each sample, productive Simpson clonality was calculated as the square root of Simpson's diversity index over productive rearrangements. TCRdb provides this immuneACCESS table in a form limited to in-frame rearrangements. Some clones are lacking; in checked studies, under half of them reflect an unresolved V gene, and why the rest are absent is not known. D and trimming come from the DNA, and the V and J calls and clone size come from that table. Recorded for this sample are roughly 100,000 clones; around 80% of them occurred a single time. Of the sample, approximately 6.2% falls within the top ten clones.

The rearranged segments are TRBV19 and TRBJ2-1, and TRBD2 aligns with 7 junction nucleotides. The sequenced material came from peripheral blood. The TCR was taken from a man older than 75 with COVID-19, enrolled during active disease. The DNA is as follows: TGTGCCAGTAGTATAGGCCCCCTAGCGGTTAGGGGCAATGAGCAGTTCTTC. Translated, this is CASSIGPLAVRGNEQFF.